The T cell receptor (beta chain) described here comes from a study of early T cells in non-severe SARS-CoV-2 infection. Individual cDNA molecules carried attached unique molecular identifiers. MiXCR, applied by TCRdb to the 5' RACE reads, yields one record per CDR3 protein. The table records tens of thousands of distinct CDR3 sequences, more than 9% of them present only once. The V gene's germline CDR1 is SGHRS and CDR2 YFSETQ. The J segment lost 0 bases and the V segment lost 3 bases, leaving 7 bases of the junction unmatched. The CDR3 totals 19 residues. The V call is TRBV5-1, the J call TRBJ2-2, with 14 nucleotides matching TRBD2. The source of this sequence is an adult who was a healthcare worker with PCR-confirmed SARS-CoV-2 infection or an uninfected control (not recorded which). The sample comprised whole blood. The CDR3 reads CASSSPRLAGGPNTGELFF. CDR3 DNA sequence: TGCGCCAGCAGCTCGCCCCGACTAGCGGGGGGGCCGAACACCGGGGAGCTGTTTTTT.